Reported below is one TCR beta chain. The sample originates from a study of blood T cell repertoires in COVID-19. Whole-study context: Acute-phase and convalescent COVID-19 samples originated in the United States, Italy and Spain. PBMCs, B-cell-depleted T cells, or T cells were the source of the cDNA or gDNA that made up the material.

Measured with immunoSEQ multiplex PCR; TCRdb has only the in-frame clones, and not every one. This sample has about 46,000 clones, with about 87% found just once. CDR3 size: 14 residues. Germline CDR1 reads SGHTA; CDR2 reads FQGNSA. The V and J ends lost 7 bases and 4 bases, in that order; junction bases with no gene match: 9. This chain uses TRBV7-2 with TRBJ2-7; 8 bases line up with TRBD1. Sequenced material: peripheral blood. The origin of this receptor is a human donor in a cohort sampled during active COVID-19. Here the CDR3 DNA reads TGTGCCAGCATCCGACAGGGGCCTGAGTACGAGCAGTACTTC. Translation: CASIRQGPEYEQYF.